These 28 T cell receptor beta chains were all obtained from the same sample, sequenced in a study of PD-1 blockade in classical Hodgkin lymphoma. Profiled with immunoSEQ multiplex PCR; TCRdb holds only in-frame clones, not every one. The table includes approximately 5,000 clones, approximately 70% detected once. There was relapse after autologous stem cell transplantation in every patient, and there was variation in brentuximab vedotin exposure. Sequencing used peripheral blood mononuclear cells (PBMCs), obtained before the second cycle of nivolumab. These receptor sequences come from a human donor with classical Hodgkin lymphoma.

DNA of the CDR3: TGTGCCAGCACATCGGACCTTACCTACGAGCAGTACTTC. Protein product: CASTSDLTYEQYF. The chain uses TRBV25-1 and TRBJ2-7, with D unresolved. The ends were cut back, 7 bases at V and 2 bases at J, with 12 bases in the middle. The length of the CDR3 is 13 residues. CDR1 is MGHDK and CDR2 is SYGVNS in the germline V gene.

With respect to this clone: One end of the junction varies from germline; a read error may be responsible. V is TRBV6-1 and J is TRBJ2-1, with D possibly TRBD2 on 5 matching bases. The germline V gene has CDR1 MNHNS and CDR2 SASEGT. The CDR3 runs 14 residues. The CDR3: CAISESLASNEQFF. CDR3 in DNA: TGTGCCATCAGTGAGTCCCTAGCTTCGAATGAGCAGTTCTTC.

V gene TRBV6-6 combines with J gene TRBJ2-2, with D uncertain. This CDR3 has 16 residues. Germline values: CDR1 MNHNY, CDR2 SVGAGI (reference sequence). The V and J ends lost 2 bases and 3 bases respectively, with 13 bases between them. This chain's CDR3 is CASSYPPAADTGELFF. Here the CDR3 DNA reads TGTGCCAGCAGTTACCCACCCGCGGCGGACACCGGGGAGCTGTTTTTT.

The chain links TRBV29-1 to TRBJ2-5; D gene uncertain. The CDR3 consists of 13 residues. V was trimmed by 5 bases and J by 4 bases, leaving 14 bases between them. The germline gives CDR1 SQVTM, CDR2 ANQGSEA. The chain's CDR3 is CSVFDPTLETQYF. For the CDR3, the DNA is TGCAGCGTTTTCGACCCTACCCTAGAGACCCAGTACTTC.

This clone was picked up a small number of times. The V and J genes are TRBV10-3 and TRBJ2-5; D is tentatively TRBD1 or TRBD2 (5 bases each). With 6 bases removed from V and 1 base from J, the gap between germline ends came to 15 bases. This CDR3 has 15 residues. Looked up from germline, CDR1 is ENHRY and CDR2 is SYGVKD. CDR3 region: CAISQTRDGQETQYF. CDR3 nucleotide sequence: TGTGCCATCAGCCAGACAAGGGACGGCCAAGAGACCCAGTACTTC.

Here the CDR3 DNA reads TGTGCCAGCGCCACCGGCAACACAGATACGCAGTATTTT. Protein: CASATGNTDTQYF. V gene TRBV11-2 combines with J gene TRBJ2-3; D unresolved. The CDR3 is 13 residues long. Germline CDR1 is SGHAT and CDR2 is FQNNGV. V gave up 8 bases and J gave up 2 bases, with 11 bases separating them.

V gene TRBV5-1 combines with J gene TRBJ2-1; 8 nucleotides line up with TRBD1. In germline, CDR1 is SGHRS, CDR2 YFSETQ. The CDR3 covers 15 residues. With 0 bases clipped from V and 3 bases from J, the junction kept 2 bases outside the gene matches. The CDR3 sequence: CASSLVQGVYNEQFF. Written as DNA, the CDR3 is TGCGCCAGCAGCTTGGTACAGGGGGTCTACAATGAGCAGTTCTTC.

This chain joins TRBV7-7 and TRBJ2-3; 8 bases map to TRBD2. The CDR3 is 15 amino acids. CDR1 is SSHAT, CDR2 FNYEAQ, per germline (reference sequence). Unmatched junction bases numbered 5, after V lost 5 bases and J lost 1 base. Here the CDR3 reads CASSLTAGGTDTQYF. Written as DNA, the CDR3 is TGTGCCAGCAGCCTCACAGCGGGAGGCACAGATACGCAGTATTTT.

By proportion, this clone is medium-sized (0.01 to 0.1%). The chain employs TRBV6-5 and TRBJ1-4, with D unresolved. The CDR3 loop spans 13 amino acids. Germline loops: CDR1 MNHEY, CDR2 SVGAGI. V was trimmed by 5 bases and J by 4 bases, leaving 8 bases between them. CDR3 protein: CASSEFVNEKLFF. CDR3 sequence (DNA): TGTGCCAGCAGTGAGTTCGTTAATGAAAAACTGTTTTTT.

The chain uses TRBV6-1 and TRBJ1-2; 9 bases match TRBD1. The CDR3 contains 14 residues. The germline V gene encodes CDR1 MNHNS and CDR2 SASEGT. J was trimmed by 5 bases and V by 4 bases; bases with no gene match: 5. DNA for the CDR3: TGTGCCAGCAGTGGGGACAGGGTAGGATATGGCTACACCTTC. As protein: CASSGDRVGYGYTF.

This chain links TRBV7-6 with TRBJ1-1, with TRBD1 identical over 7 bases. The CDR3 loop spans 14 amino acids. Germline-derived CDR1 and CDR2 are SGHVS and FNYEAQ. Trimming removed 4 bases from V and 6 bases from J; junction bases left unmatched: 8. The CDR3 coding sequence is TGTGCCAGCAGCTCATCACAGGGGTTGGCTGAAGCTTTCTTT. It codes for CASSSSQGLAEAFF.

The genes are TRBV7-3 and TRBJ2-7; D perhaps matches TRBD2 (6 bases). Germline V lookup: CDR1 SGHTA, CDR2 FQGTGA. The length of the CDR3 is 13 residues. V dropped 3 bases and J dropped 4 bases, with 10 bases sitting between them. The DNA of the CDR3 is TGTGCCAGCAGCTTCGCCGGGGGATACGAGCAGTACTTC. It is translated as CASSFAGGYEQYF.

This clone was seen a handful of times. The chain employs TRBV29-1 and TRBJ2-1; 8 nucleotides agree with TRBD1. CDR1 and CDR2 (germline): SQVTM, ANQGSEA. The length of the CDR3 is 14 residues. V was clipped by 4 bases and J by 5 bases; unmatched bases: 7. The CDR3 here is CSVVAGQANNEQFF. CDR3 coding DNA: TGCAGCGTTGTTGCGGGACAGGCTAACAATGAGCAGTTCTTC.

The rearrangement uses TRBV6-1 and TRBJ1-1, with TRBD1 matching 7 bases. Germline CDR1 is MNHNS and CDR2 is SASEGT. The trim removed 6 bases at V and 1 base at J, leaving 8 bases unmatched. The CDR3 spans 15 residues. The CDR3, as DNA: TGTGCCAGCAGCTTTAGACAGGGAACGAACACTGAAGCTTTCTTT. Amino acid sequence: CASSFRQGTNTEAFF.

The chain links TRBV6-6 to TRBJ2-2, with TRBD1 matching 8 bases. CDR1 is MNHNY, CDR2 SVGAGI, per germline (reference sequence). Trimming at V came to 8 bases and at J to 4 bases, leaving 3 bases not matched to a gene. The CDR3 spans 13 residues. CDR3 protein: CASRTGSTGELFF. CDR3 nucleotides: TGTGCCAGCCGGACAGGGTCCACCGGGGAGCTGTTTTTT.

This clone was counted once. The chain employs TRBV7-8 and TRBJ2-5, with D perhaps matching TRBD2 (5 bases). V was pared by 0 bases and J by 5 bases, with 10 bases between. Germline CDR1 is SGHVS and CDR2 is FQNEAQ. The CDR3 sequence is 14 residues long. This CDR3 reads CASSLAPSFETQYF. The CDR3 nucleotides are TGTGCCAGCAGCTTAGCCCCTAGCTTTGAGACCCAGTACTTC. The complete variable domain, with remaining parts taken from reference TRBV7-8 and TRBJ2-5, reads GAGVSQSPRYKVAKRGQDVALRCDPISGHVSLFWYQQALGQGPEFLTYFQNEAQLDKSGLPSDRFFAERPEGSVSTLKIQRTQQEDSAVYLCASSLAPSFETQYFGPGTRLLVL.

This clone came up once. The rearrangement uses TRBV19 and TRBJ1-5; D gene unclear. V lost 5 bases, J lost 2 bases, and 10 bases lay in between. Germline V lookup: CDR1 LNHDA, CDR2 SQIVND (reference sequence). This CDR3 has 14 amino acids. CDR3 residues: CASSSPMGNQPQHF. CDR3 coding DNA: TGTGCCAGTAGTTCTCCGATGGGCAATCAGCCCCAGCATTTT.

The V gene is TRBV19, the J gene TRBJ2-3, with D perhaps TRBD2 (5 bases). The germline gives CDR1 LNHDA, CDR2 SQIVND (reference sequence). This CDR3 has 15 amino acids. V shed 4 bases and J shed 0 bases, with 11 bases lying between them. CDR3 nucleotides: TGTGCCAGTAGTACCACCTCGGGGAGCACAGATACGCAGTATTTT. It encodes CASSTTSGSTDTQYF.

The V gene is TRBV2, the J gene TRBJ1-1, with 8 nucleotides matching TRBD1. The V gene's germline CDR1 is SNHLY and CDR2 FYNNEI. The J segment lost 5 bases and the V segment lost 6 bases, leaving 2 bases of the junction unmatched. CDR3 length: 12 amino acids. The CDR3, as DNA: TGTGCCAGCAGCTGGACAGGGACTGAAGCTTTCTTT. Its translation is CASSWTGTEAFF.

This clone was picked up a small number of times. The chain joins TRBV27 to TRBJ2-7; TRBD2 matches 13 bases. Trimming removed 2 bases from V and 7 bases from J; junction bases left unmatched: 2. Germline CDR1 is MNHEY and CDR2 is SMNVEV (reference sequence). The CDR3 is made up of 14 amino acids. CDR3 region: CASSLETSGREQYF. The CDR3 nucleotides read TGTGCCAGCAGTTTAGAGACTAGCGGGAGGGAGCAGTACTTC.

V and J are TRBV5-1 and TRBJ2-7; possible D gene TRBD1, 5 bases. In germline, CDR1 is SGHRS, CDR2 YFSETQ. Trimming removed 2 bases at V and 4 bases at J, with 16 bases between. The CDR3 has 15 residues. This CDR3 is CASSLSQGIRYEQYF. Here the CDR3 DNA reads TGCGCCAGCAGCTTAAGCCAGGGAATCCGGTACGAGCAGTACTTC.

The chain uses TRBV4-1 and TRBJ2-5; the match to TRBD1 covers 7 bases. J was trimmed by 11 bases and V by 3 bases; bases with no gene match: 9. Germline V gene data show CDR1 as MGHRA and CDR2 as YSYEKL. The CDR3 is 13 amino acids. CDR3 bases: TGCGCCAGCAGCCATGACAGGGTGGGAGAGCAGTACTTC. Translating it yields CASSHDRVGEQYF.

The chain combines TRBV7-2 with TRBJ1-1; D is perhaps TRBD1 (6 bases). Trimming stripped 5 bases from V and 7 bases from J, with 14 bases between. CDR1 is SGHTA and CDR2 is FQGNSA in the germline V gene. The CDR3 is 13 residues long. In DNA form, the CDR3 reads TGTGCCAGCAGCCGCGGACAGTCATATGAAGCTTTCTTT. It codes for CASSRGQSYEAFF.

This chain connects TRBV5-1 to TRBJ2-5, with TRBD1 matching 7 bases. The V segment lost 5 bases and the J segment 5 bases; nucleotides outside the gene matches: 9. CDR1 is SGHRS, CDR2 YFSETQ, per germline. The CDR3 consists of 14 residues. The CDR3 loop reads CASRFSRGTETQYF. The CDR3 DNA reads TGCGCCAGCAGGTTTTCCAGGGGGACCGAGACCCAGTACTTC.

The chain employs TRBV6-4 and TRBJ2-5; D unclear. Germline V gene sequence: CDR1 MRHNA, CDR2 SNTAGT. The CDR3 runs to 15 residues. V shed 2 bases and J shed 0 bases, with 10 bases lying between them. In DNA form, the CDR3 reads TGTGCCAGCAGTGACAGGCCTATCTACCAAGAGACCCAGTACTTC. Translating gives CASSDRPIYQETQYF.

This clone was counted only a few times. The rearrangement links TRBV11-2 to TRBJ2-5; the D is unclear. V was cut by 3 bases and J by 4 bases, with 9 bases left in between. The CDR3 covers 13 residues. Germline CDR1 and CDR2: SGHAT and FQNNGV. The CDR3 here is CASSFRDRETQYF. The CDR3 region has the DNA TGTGCCAGCAGCTTTAGGGATCGAGAGACCCAGTACTTC. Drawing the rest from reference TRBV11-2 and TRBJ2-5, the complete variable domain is EAGVAQSPRYKIIEKRQSVAFWCNPISGHATLYWYQQILGQGPKLLIQFQNNGVVDDSQLPKDRFSAERLKGVDSTLKIQPAKLEDSAVYLCASSFRDRETQYFGPGTRLLVL.

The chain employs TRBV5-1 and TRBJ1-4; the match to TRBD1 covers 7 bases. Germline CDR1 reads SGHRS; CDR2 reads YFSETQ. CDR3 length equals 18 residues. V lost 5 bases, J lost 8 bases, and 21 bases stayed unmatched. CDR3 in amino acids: CASRSSWGQTGPGEKLFF. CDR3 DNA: TGCGCCAGCAGATCAAGTTGGGGACAGACGGGCCCGGGGGAAAAACTGTTTTTT.

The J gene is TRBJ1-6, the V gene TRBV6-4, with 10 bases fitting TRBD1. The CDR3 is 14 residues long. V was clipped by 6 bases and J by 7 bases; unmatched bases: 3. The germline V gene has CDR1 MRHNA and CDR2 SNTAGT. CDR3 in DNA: TGTGCCAGCAGCCCGGGACAGGGGAATTCACCCCTCCACTTT. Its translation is CASSPGQGNSPLHF.